Below are 15 T cell receptor beta chains sequenced from a single sample in a study of T cell repertoires in cytomegalovirus infection. TCRdb itself ran the reads through MiXCR, one entry per CDR3 protein. The table lists 150,000 to 200,000 distinct CDR3 sequences, about 30% of them singletons. Source material: PBMCs. Source of these receptors: a human donor in good health (CMV status not recorded). Some clones in this sample may be carry-over from other donors' samples.

The chain couples TRBV11-2 to TRBJ1-1; no clear D gene. Looked up from germline, CDR1 is SGHAT and CDR2 is FQNNGV. Trimming cost V 2 bases and J 3 bases, with 7 bases left between them. The CDR3 is 13 residues long. Here the CDR3 reads CASSLFRHTEAFF. CDR3 sequence (DNA): TGTGCCAGCAGCTTATTTCGACACACTGAAGCTTTCTTT.

The V call is TRBV5-4, the J call TRBJ2-5, with TRBD2 matching 8 bases. The CDR3 covers 14 residues. The V gene's germline CDR1 is SGHNT and CDR2 YYREEE (reference sequence). J lost 5 bases, V lost 4 bases, and 7 bases had no gene match. The DNA for the CDR3 is TGTGCCAGCAGCCCAAGCTCTAGCGGGGAGACCCAGTACTTC. This sequence encodes CASSPSSSGETQYF.

On this clonotype: The junction shows a germline mismatch at one end, possibly a read error. This chain links TRBV29-1 with TRBJ2-5; D is perhaps TRBD1 (6 bases). CDR1 SQVTM and CDR2 ANQGSEA come from the germline V gene. The length of the CDR3 is 12 residues. CDR3 nucleotide sequence: TGCAGCGTTGAGAGGACAGAAGAGACCCGGTACTTC. Residues: CSVERTEETRYF.

As for this clonotype: Just one base apart from a much larger clone, this may be a read error. The chain uses TRBV12-3 or TRBV12-4 and TRBJ2-3; no reliable D call. The CDR3 loop spans 12 amino acids. V lost 4 bases to trimming and J lost 6 bases, with 8 bases between them. CDR3 coding DNA: TGTGCCAGCAGTTCATCGCTGGATACGCAGTATTTT. Its translation: CASSSSLDTQYF.

V is TRBV19 and J is TRBJ2-4; the D gene is possibly TRBD2 (5 bases). The CDR3 is 16 amino acids. The V gene's germline CDR1 is LNHDA and CDR2 SQIVND (reference sequence). V dropped 3 bases and J dropped 4 bases, with 16 bases sitting between them. The CDR3 nucleotides are TGTGCCAGTAGTATTTCTGGGAGCCTAGGGAAAAACATTCAGTACTTC. Translation: CASSISGSLGKNIQYF. Full variable domain (remainder filled in from reference TRBV19 and TRBJ2-4): DGGITQSPKYLFRKEGQNVTLSCEQNLNHDAMYWYRQDPGQGLRLIYYSQIVNDFQKGDIAEGYSVSREKKESFPLTVTSAQKNPTAFYLCASSISGSLGKNIQYFGAGTRLSVL.

The table lists this clonotype with many counts. This rearrangement joins TRBV7-2 to TRBJ2-5, with 12 positions matching TRBD2. Germline CDR1 is SGHTA and CDR2 is FQGNSA. The CDR3 has 18 amino acids. Trimming at V came to 1 base and at J to 1 base, leaving 7 bases not matched to a gene. The CDR3: CASSLELAGGLIQETQYF. CDR3 DNA sequence: TGTGCCAGCAGCTTAGAACTAGCGGGGGGCCTTATCCAAGAGACCCAGTACTTC.

This chain connects TRBV6-5 to TRBJ1-6; D is undetermined. Trimming cost V 6 bases and J 5 bases, with 8 bases left between them. From germline, CDR1 is MNHEY and CDR2 SVGAGI. CDR3 length: 13 amino acids. CDR3 coding DNA: TGTGCCAGCAGGAGAGGGAATAATTCACCCCTCCACTTT. Its translation is CASRRGNNSPLHF.

The chain recombines TRBV6-6 with TRBJ2-1; 9 bases agree with TRBD2. With 5 bases clipped from V and 8 bases from J, the junction kept 7 bases outside the gene matches. The germline V gene has CDR1 MNHNY and CDR2 SVGAGI (reference sequence). The CDR3 is 14 residues long. The CDR3 coding sequence is TGTGCCAGCAGTCAGAGAGCGGGGGGCGATGAGCAGTTCTTC. It codes for CASSQRAGGDEQFF.

This clonotype was detected a few times. This chain uses TRBV2 with TRBJ1-2; D uncertain. CDR1 and CDR2 from the germline V gene are SNHLY and FYNNEI. The CDR3 runs to 14 residues. V lost 6 bases to trimming and J lost 7 bases, with 18 bases between them. The CDR3 here is CASRLPGNQAGYTF. The CDR3 coding sequence is TGTGCCAGCAGACTTCCGGGGAATCAGGCTGGCTACACCTTC.

Ten or more counts support this clonotype. The chain links TRBV4-1 to TRBJ2-1, with D possibly being TRBD1 (6 bases). V was trimmed by 6 bases and J by 0 bases, leaving 9 bases between them. The CDR3 loop spans 14 amino acids. In germline, CDR1 is MGHRA, CDR2 YSYEKL. The DNA of the CDR3 is TGCGCCAGCAGTCAGGGGTTCTCCTACAATGAGCAGTTCTTC. Translated, it gives CASSQGFSYNEQFF.

In this sample, this clonotype turned up a few times. V and J are TRBV7-8 and TRBJ2-7; D ambiguous. The germline CDR1 and CDR2 sequences are SGHVS and FQNEAQ. CDR3 length: 15 amino acids. With 1 base removed from V and 2 bases from J, the gap between germline ends came to 12 bases. CDR3 sequence: CASSLGGEFPYEQYF. The CDR3 DNA reads TGTGCCAGCAGCTTAGGTGGCGAGTTTCCCTACGAGCAGTACTTC.

The chain joins TRBV10-3 to TRBJ1-5; D gene unclear. Per germline, CDR1 ENHRY and CDR2 SYGVKD. The CDR3 spans 15 residues. With 3 bases removed from V and 0 bases from J, the gap between germline ends came to 9 bases. CDR3 nucleotides: TGTGCCATCAGTGACGGGCAGCATAGCAATCAGCCCCAGCATTTT. Its translation: CAISDGQHSNQPQHF.

The rearrangement links TRBV7-2 to TRBJ1-6; D uncertain. Between the trimmed V and J ends, which lost 1 base and 9 bases, there was a span of 13 bases. The CDR3 runs 15 residues. CDR1 and CDR2 (germline): SGHTA, FQGNSA. CDR3 bases: TGTGCCAGCAGCTTAGAGCAGGATAACGTTTCACCCCTCCACTTT. Translation gives CASSLEQDNVSPLHF.

This clonotype has more than one count but fewer than ten. The J gene is TRBJ1-1, the V gene TRBV19; possibly TRBD1 for D (5 bases). CDR1 and CDR2 from the germline V gene are LNHDA and SQIVND (reference sequence). V dropped 9 bases and J dropped 3 bases, with 5 bases sitting between them. The length of the CDR3 is 10 residues. The CDR3 reads CASRDTEAFF. The CDR3 coding sequence is TGTGCCAGCAGGGACACTGAAGCTTTCTTT.

In its sample, this clonotype was seen a few times. The rearrangement joins TRBV12-3 or TRBV12-4 to TRBJ2-2; maybe TRBD2 (6 bases). CDR3 length equals 15 residues. V gave up 4 bases and J gave up 2 bases, with 11 bases separating them. The DNA for the CDR3 is TGTGCCAGCAGTTCCGGGAGACACAACACCGGGGAGCTGTTTTTT. Translating it yields CASSSGRHNTGELFF.